This T cell receptor (beta chain) was captured in a study of T-cell reconstitution after alpha-beta-depleted transplantation in children. In this sample, this clonotype turned up many times. Unique molecular identifiers were used in preparing the TCRbeta library. TCRdb ran MiXCR on the PCR reads and lists one entry per CDR3 protein. The sample shows 450,000 to 500,000 distinct CDR3 sequences, roughly an eighth of them seen only once. The sample in question was PBMCs from the stem cell graft donor, obtained from the stem cell graft. The receptor comes from a human donor who donated a stem cell graft to a child with combined immunodeficiency.

The chain's CDR3 is CASSVDDSLYEQYF. The DNA for the CDR3 is TGTGCCAGCAGCGTAGATGACTCTTTATACGAGCAGTACTTC. V is TRBV9 and J is TRBJ2-7; D uncertain. Germline CDR1 is SGDLS and CDR2 is YYNGEE. V lost 0 bases and J lost 4, with 11 bases in between. The CDR3 contains 14 residues. Supplemented by reference TRBV9 and TRBJ2-7, the full variable domain reads DSGVTQTPKHLITATGQRVTLRCSPRSGDLSVYWYQQSLDQGLQFLIQYYNGEERAKGNILERFSAQQFPDLHSELNLSSLELGDSALYFCASSVDDSLYEQYFGPGTRLTVT.